This TCR beta chain comes out of a study of vaccination effects on CD4 cells after COVID-19 (dated by TCRdb to between 2021 and 2024). For context, the study as a whole: To identify antigen-specific CD4+ T cell clonotypes by their expansion, the ViraFEST assay first stimulated PBMC with viral peptide pools and then applied TCR sequencing. Across the study, the median time from the second dose to post-vaccine sampling was 72 days (range 14 to 241). Some 2 million PBMC per well were cultured with 8.5 to 10 ug/ml peptides in IMDM containing roughly 5% human AB serum, 8.5 to 10 IU/ml IL-2 and gentamicin. The study compared SARS-CoV-2 spike-specific CD4+ TCR repertoires before and after mRNA vaccination in COVID-19 convalescent patients and infection-naive vaccine recipients. Altogether, around 11 COVID-19 convalescent patients and several SARS-CoV-2-naive healthy vaccine recipients made up the full study. Cultures from other donors in the study were sequenced with the Oncomine TCR Beta short-read assay on an Illumina iSeq 100. Findings and caveats that apply to the study as a whole: In healthy vaccine recipients, vaccine-induced clones were almost all SARS-CoV-2 mono-reactive, with only 1 of 255 cross-reactive with common cold coronaviruses. Both infection-induced and vaccine-induced clones contracted markedly at late post-vaccination timepoints, which is consistent with waning T cell responses. Only a small number of convalescent patients were included, and no early post-infection timepoints were available, which limited the study.

After around ten days of culture, CD4+ T cells were isolated with the EasySep CD4+ T cell isolation kit. Each participant received two doses of an mRNA SARS-CoV-2 vaccine, either BNT162b2 or mRNA-1273. Negative nucleocapsid antibody results before and after vaccination confirmed that the healthy vaccine recipients had no prior SARS-CoV-2 infection. Half of the culture medium was replaced with fresh IL-2-containing medium on days 3 and 7. Each peptide stimulation condition was cultured in triplicate wells unless otherwise noted. PBMC were separated from whole blood using Ficoll-Paque Plus gradient centrifugation and were then either cryopreserved at -140C or used fresh. The QIAamp micro DNA kit was used to extract genomic DNA from the cultured CD4+ T cells. CDR1 is given as MNHEY and CDR2 as SVGAGI, both from the germline V gene. Measured from the cysteine to the phenylalanine, the CDR3 is 16 residues long. Just CDR3 DNA is preserved here, 48 bases in frame from base 1. The germline V end is reduced by 4 bases and the J end by 8 bases; junction bases left unmatched: 15.

This clone has just a few counts. No cognate antigen has been identified for it. Base quality data are lacking; no much larger clone is found one base away. Libraries were prepared through the immunoSEQ multiplex PCR assay. TCR beta CDR3 sequencing was performed on DNA from the cultured, isolated CD4+ T cells. From the authors' description of their analysis: The analysis removed non-productive TCR sequences, trimmed reads to the CDR3 region, and retained only CDR3s that were 7 or more amino acids long. Antigen-specific clonotypes were identified with the MANAFEST web app by comparing expansion in peptide wells against reference cultures. Positive clones required FDR<0.05 expansion versus reference and all other wells, odds ratio above 5, and frequency above 0.1% in two replicate wells. Cross-reactive clonotypes were defined as significantly expanded in SARS-CoV-2 spike wells and in at least one common cold coronavirus spike condition. Using the stringdist R package, CDR3 similarity was measured by Levenshtein distance, and unrooted trees were constructed with ape in R 3.6.1. In TCRdb, the immuneACCESS table is reduced to in-frame sequences with V and J assigned. These tables do not hold every clone; where another copy was compared, an unresolved V gene accounts for under half, and the others remain unexplained. The D gene and trimming were derived from the DNA, and the V and J assignments and clone size from that table. The sample table holds 47,000 or so clones, of which roughly 72% were seen once. The top ten hold around 6.3% of the sample.

The sequencing here drew on CD4+ T cells from PBMCs cultured without peptide, taken after COVID-19 vaccination. The TCR was taken from a human donor who received a COVID-19 vaccine. The rearranged segments are TRBV6-5 and TRBJ2-3; TRBD2 matches 7 bases in the middle. The CDR3 reads as follows: CASSSVGGSLPGTQYF. The base sequence is TGTGCCAGCAGTTCCGTCGGGGGGAGCCTTCCGGGTACGCAGTATTTT.